This TCR beta chain was identified in a study of T cells expressing NK-cell markers. Looking at the study overall: The eight sequenced donors comprised seven who were HCMV-seropositive and one who was seronegative.

Libraries used 5'RACE template switching adding universal primer site and UMIs. TCRdb reprocessed the 5' RACE reads and reports one entry per CDR3 protein, with no DNA. Here the sample table reports a few hundred thousand distinct CDR3 sequences. Turning to this clonotype: Antigen unknown.

The CDR3 is 16 residues long. CDR1 and CDR2 (germline): MNHEY, SVGAGI. Study observations and caveats: Dominant NKG2C+ clonotypes in roughly 6 donors made up roughly 1.0-7.0% of CD8+ T cells.

The rearrangement joins TRBV6-5 to TRBJ2-2; TCRdb gives TRBD2 as the D gene, but with no DNA this cannot be confirmed. The clonotype comes from a man younger than 35 in good health. The sample taken for sequencing was blood T cells: a sorted CD56 or NKG2C T cell subset, CD4+ or CD8+ T cells, or bulk PBMC T cells (not recorded which). The CDR3 region is CASSRLAGGRTGELFF.